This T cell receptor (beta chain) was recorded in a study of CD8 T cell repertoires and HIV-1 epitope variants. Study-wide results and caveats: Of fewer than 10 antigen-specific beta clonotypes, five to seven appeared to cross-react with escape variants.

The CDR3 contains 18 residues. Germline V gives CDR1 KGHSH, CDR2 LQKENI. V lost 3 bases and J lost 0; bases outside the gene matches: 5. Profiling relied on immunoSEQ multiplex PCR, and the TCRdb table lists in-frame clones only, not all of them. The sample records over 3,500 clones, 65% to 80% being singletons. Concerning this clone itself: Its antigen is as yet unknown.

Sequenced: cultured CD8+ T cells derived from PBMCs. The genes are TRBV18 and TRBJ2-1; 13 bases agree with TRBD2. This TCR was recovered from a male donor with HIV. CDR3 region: CASSPGTSGDSSYNEQFF. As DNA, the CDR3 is TGTGCCAGCTCACCCGGGACTAGCGGGGATAGCTCCTACAATGAGCAGTTCTTC.